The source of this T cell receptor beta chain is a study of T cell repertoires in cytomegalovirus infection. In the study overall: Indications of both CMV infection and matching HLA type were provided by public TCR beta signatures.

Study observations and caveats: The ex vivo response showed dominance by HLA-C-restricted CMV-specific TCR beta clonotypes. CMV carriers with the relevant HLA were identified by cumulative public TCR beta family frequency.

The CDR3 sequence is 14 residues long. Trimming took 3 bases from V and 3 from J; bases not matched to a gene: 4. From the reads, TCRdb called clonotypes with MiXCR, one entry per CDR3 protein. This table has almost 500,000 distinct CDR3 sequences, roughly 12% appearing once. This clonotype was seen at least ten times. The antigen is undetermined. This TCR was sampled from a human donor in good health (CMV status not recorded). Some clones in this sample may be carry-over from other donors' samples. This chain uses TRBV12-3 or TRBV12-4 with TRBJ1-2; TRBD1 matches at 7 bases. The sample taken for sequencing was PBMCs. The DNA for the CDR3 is TGTGCCAGCAGTTTGACAGGGCCTTACTATGGCTACACCTTC. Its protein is CASSLTGPYYGYTF.